The rows below give T cell receptor beta chains drawn from one sample of a study of CD4 T cells in relation to SARS-CoV-2 and coronaviruses. The repertoire was sequenced with immunoSEQ multiplex PCR; TCRdb's copy has only in-frame clones and lacks some. The data show about 65,000 clones, 75% to 90% seen once. The sequenced sample was memory CD4+ T cells from PBMCs. These receptors were obtained from a human donor in good health. The CDR3 runs from the conserved cysteine through the conserved F or W. The D gene is left open where the match is weak. Clone size is not always given. Where it is, it says once, few, many or a class for expanded clones.

TRBV5-4	-	-	TRBJ2-3	TGTGCCAGCAGCGTAACGGGACGGAACACAGATACGCAGTATTTT	CASSVTGRNTDTQYF
TRBV6-2/TRBV6-3	-	-	TRBJ2-5	TGTGCCAGCAGTTACTGGTACGGGAGAGGGCAAGAGACCCAGTACTTC	CASSYWYGRGQETQYF
TRBV11-3	once	-	TRBJ2-1	TGTGCCAGCAGCTCCCGACTCCTCACCGGGAATGAGCAGTTCTTC	CASSSRLLTGNEQFF
TRBV7-9	-	-	TRBJ2-7	TGTGCCAGCAGCTTACAGGGGTCTTTGGACGAGCAGTACTTC	CASSLQGSLDEQYF
TRBV16	-	-	TRBJ1-4	TGTGCCAGCAGTCCTTGGTACACTAATGAAAAACTGTTTTTT	CASSPWYTNEKLFF
TRBV3-1/TRBV3-2	-	TRBD1	TRBJ1-2	TGTGCCAGCAGCCACCGACAGGGGAGGGATGGCTACACCTTC	CASSHRQGRDGYTF
TRBV5-1	few	TRBD2	TRBJ2-1	TGCGCCAGCAGAAGACTAGCGGGGGACAATGAGCAGTTCTTC	CASRRLAGDNEQFF
TRBV3-1/TRBV3-2	-	-	TRBJ2-7	TGTGCCAGCAGCCAAGTGGCCGCGATCGAGCAGTACTTC	CASSQVAAIEQYF
TRBV30	-	-	TRBJ1-6	TGTGCCTGGAGTGGAACAGAAAATTCACCCCTCCACTTT	CAWSGTENSPLHF
TRBV7-3	-	-	TRBJ2-7	TGTGCCAGCAGCCCCCAGGGGGGCGTATTATACGAGCAGTACTTC	CASSPQGGVLYEQYF
TRBV4-1	-	-	TRBJ2-7	TGCGCCAGCAGCCAAGTGTACACGACCTCCTACGAGCAGTACTTC	CASSQVYTTSYEQYF
TRBV10-1	-	-	TRBJ2-7	TGCGCCAGCATCCGATTGGGGGCGCCTTACGAGCAGTACTTC	CASIRLGAPYEQYF
TRBV5-6	-	-	TRBJ1-6	TGTGCCAGCAGCTCCGATGCGGGACGGTCAAATTCACCCCTCCACTTT	CASSSDAGRSNSPLHF
TRBV5-1	-	-	TRBJ2-2	TGCGCCAGCAGCTTGATCCCGGGGTCCGGGGAGCTGTTTTTT	CASSLIPGSGELFF
TRBV19	once	-	TRBJ1-5	TGTGCCAGTAGTATGGCCCCGGGGCCCCAGCATTTT	CASSMAPGPQHF
TRBV24-1	-	-	TRBJ1-2	TGTGCCACCAGTGATTTTTCAGGGGATGGCTACACCTTC	CATSDFSGDGYTF
TRBV7-6	once	TRBD2	TRBJ2-1	TGTGCCAGCAGCCCCTACGGGACTAGCGGCTACAATGAGCAGTTCTTC	CASSPYGTSGYNEQFF
TRBV27	once	-	TRBJ1-1	TGTGCCAGCAGTTTAAAACAGGGTTGGTCCACTGAAGCTTTCTTT	CASSLKQGWSTEAFF
TRBV19	-	TRBD2	TRBJ2-1	TGTGCCAGTAGTATGCTAGCGGGGGGGCCAGGTGAGCAGTTCTTC	CASSMLAGGPGEQFF
TRBV19	-	TRBD1	TRBJ2-7	TGTGCCAGTAGTGCACCCGGGACAGTCGATTACGAGCAGTACTTC	CASSAPGTVDYEQYF
TRBV7-9	once	-	TRBJ1-1	TGTGCCAGCAGCGGACGGATGAACACTGAAGCTTTCTTT	CASSGRMNTEAFF
TRBV7-2	-	-	TRBJ1-5	TGTGCCAGCAGCGACGCGCCGGGCAGCAATCAGCCCCAGCATTTT	CASSDAPGSNQPQHF
TRBV28	-	TRBD1	TRBJ1-2	TGTGCCAGCAGTATGGTGGGGTCAGGGGGCGTATTTAACTATGGCTACACCTTC	CASSMVGSGGVFNYGYTF
TRBV28	-	-	TRBJ1-2	TGTGCCAGCAATCAGGGAGTGACCATCTATGGCTACACCTTC	CASNQGVTIYGYTF
TRBV28	-	-	TRBJ2-3	TGTGCCAGCAGTTCCGCAAGGGGCTCTGCAGATACGCAGTATTTT	CASSSARGSADTQYF
TRBV18	-	-	TRBJ1-4	TGTGCCAGCTCACCGACAGTGATTAATGAAAAACTGTTTTTT	CASSPTVINEKLFF
TRBV12-3/TRBV12-4	-	-	TRBJ1-5	TGTGCCAGCAGCCCGTCGGATCAGCCCCAGCATTTT	CASSPSDQPQHF
TRBV27	-	-	TRBJ2-7	TGTGCCAGCAGTTCCCCCCGACAGGCGAGGAACGAGCAGTACTTC	CASSSPRQARNEQYF
TRBV6-1	-	-	TRBJ1-3	TGTGCCAGCAGTTCCCAGACTGAAGGAAACACCATATATTTT	CASSSQTEGNTIYF
TRBV20-1	-	-	TRBJ1-2	TGCAGTGGGAAAGCGGTGGATGGCTACACCTTC	CSGKAVDGYTF
TRBV7-8	-	-	TRBJ2-2	TGTGCCAGCACCCCCCGGAGGGGATCGAACACCGGGGAGCTGTTTTTT	CASTPRRGSNTGELFF
TRBV5-5	-	-	TRBJ2-3	TGTGCCAGCAGCCCCAGGGGTAGCACAGATACGCAGTATTTT	CASSPRGSTDTQYF
TRBV30	-	TRBD1	TRBJ1-2	TGTGCCTGGAGTTCACGGACAGGGAACTATGGCTACACCTTC	CAWSSRTGNYGYTF
TRBV30	-	TRBD2	TRBJ2-3	TGTGCCTGGTATATAGCGGGGGTACAGAATTTT	CAWYIAGVQNF
TRBV10-3	-	TRBD2	TRBJ2-5	TGTGCCATCAGTGGCCGACTAGCCCAAGAGACCCAGTACTTC	CAISGRLAQETQYF
TRBV11-3	-	-	TRBJ1-1	TGTGCCAGCAGCTTAGATTCCGGAGAAGCTTTCTTT	CASSLDSGEAFF
TRBV30	-	TRBD1	TRBJ2-1	TGTGCCTGGAGTGTAGGAGGACAGGCGATGCAGTTCTTC	CAWSVGGQAMQFF
TRBV7-3	few	-	TRBJ1-6	TGTGCCAGCAGCTGGGGGGGCCCACCCCTCCACTTT	CASSWGGPPLHF
TRBV5-1	-	-	TRBJ1-4	TGCGCCAGCAGCTTGGATGATGAAAAACTGTTTTTT	CASSLDDEKLFF
TRBV29-1	-	-	TRBJ1-1	TGCAGCGTTGAAGATTTTTCCCCCGGTTCCCCCAACACTGAAGCTTTCTTT	CSVEDFSPGSPNTEAFF
TRBV27	-	-	TRBJ2-3	TGTGCCAGCAGTTGGGGGGGCGGGCCGCCAGATACGCAGTATTTT	CASSWGGGPPDTQYF
TRBV29-1	-	-	TRBJ2-7	TGCAGCGTTGAAGTTCAGGGAGAAGGCGAGCAGTACTTC	CSVEVQGEGEQYF
TRBV19	few	TRBD1	TRBJ2-5	TGTGCCAGTAGCATCACAGGGGTTGGGGGGACCCAGTACTTC	CASSITGVGGTQYF
TRBV7-5	-	-	TRBJ1-5	TGTGTCAGAAGCTTAGGAATGCGGGACAGGGAACGGAGTACGGGCAATCAGCCCCAGCATTTT	CVRSLGMRDRERSTGNQPQHF
TRBV7-9	-	TRBD2	TRBJ2-1	TGTGCCAGCAGCTTCCCGGGGGGACTAGCGGAGGAATATGAGCAGTTCTTC	CASSFPGGLAEEYEQFF
TRBV19	-	-	TRBJ1-6	TGTGCCAGTAGTTTCCTGAATTCACCCCTCCACTTT	CASSFLNSPLHF
TRBV2	few	-	TRBJ1-5	TGTGCCAGCAGCCATACGACAGGAGGAGGCAATCAGCCCCAGCATTTT	CASSHTTGGGNQPQHF
TRBV6-6	-	-	TRBJ2-5	TGTGCCAGCAGTCCCCCTTCCGAGACCCAGTACTTC	CASSPPSETQYF
TRBV5-4	-	TRBD2	TRBJ2-6	TGTGCCAGCAGCTTGGGACTAGCGGGGGGGCCTACTGGGGCCAACGTCCTGACTTTC	CASSLGLAGGPTGANVLTF
TRBV7-9	once	-	TRBJ2-1	TGTGCCAGCAGCTCGTACAGGGCCGGAGGGGAGTTCTTC	CASSSYRAGGEFF
TRBV24-1	once	-	TRBJ2-1	TGTGCCACCAGTGCCCAGGGCTTCTCCTACAATGAGCAGTTCTTC	CATSAQGFSYNEQFF
TRBV29-1	-	TRBD1	TRBJ2-7	TGCAGCGTTGGACAGGGCCGCTCCTACGAGCAGTACTTC	CSVGQGRSYEQYF
TRBV3-1/TRBV3-2	once	-	TRBJ1-5	TGTGCCAGCAGCCTCGGCGGTCAGCCCCAGCATTTT	CASSLGGQPQHF
TRBV5-4	-	TRBD2	TRBJ2-5	TGTGCCAGCAGCTTTGACCCGGGGGGGTCGGAGACCCAGTACTTC	CASSFDPGGSETQYF
TRBV28	-	-	TRBJ1-1	TGTGCCAGCACCTCGACAATCATGAACACTGAAGCTTTCTTT	CASTSTIMNTEAFF
TRBV6-2/TRBV6-3	-	-	TRBJ2-3	TGTGCCAGCCGCCGCGGGGATACTAGCACAGATACGCAGTATTTT	CASRRGDTSTDTQYF
TRBV15	-	-	TRBJ2-1	TGTGCCACCAGCAGAGATCTGCCGGGGTACAATGAGCAGTTCTTC	CATSRDLPGYNEQFF